The 25 T cell receptor beta chains reported below all come from one sample, sequenced in a study of T cells after posttransplantation cyclophosphamide. Assay used: immunoSEQ multiplex PCR; TCRdb lists only in-frame clones, some missing. The table has several hundred clones, approximately 59% seen once. Treatment was busulfan-fludarabine conditioning, a marrow graft, and cyclophosphamide on days +3 and +4. The source was CD8+ T cells sorted from blood, collected after allogeneic stem cell transplant with posttransplant cyclophosphamide. The receptors originated from a male patient aged 45 to 59 who received an allogeneic stem cell transplant from an unrelated donor, was CMV-positive, and had acute GVHD only. The graft donor may have given rise to some T cells.

The chain couples TRBV9 to TRBJ1-2, with D possibly TRBD1 on 5 matching bases. There are 13 residues in the CDR3. With 2 bases removed from V and 3 bases from J, the gap between germline ends came to 8 bases. Germline CDR1 reads SGDLS; CDR2 reads YYNGEE. For the CDR3, the DNA is TGTGCCAGCAGCGTGGGGGGGGACTATGGCTACACCTTC. It specifies CASSVGGDYGYTF.

This clone is a singleton in its sample. The chain couples TRBV28 to TRBJ1-1, with unresolved D. Germline assignment: CDR1 MDHEN and CDR2 SYDVKM. The V and J ends lost 7 bases and 1 base respectively, with 10 bases between them. The CDR3 contains 13 residues. The CDR3: CASNQRRNTEAFF. The DNA of the CDR3 is TGTGCCAGCAACCAGAGGAGGAACACTGAAGCTTTCTTT. The variable domain in full, with the rest retrieved from reference TRBV28 and TRBJ1-1, is DVKVTQSSRYLVKRTGEKVFLECVQDMDHENMFWYRQDPGLGLRLIYFSYDVKMKEKGDIPEGYSVSREKKERFSLILESASTNQTSMYLCASNQRRNTEAFFGQGTRLTVV.

The chain couples TRBV30 to TRBJ1-2; D may be TRBD1 (5 bases). Trimming took off 0 bases at V and 0 bases at J, with 11 bases between the two ends. The CDR3 totals 15 residues. The germline CDR1 and CDR2 sequences are GTSNPN and SVGIG (reference sequence). This CDR3 reads CAWSVRAGSNYGYTF. For the CDR3, the DNA is TGTGCCTGGAGTGTACGAGCAGGGTCTAACTATGGCTACACCTTC.

This clone was detected once. The rearrangement joins TRBV9 to TRBJ1-5; D remains ambiguous. Trimming took 0 bases from V and 4 from J, leaving 11 bases between them. CDR1 SGDLS and CDR2 YYNGEE come from the germline V gene. This CDR3 is 15 amino acids long. The CDR3 spells CASSVDGSSNQPQHF. CDR3 DNA: TGTGCCAGCAGCGTAGACGGGAGTTCAAATCAGCCCCAGCATTTT.

The gene calls are TRBV30 and TRBJ2-7; 13 bases align to TRBD2. This CDR3 contains 14 residues. V gave up 2 bases and J gave up 5 bases; unmatched junction bases: 3. Germline CDR1 reads GTSNPN; CDR2 reads SVGIG (reference sequence). CDR3 in amino acids: CAWSPGLAGDEQYF. For the CDR3, the DNA is TGTGCCTGGAGTCCTGGACTAGCGGGAGACGAGCAGTACTTC.

This chain links TRBV7-3 with TRBJ2-1, with 11 bases fitting TRBD2. After removal of 2 bases from V and 4 bases from J, the junction contained 4 bases not matched to a gene. This CDR3 is 16 amino acids long. Looked up from germline, CDR1 is SGHTA and CDR2 is FQGTGA. The CDR3 DNA reads as TGTGCCAGCAGCTTAGACGTAGCGGGAGGGTACAATGAGCAGTTCTTC. This sequence encodes CASSLDVAGGYNEQFF.

The rearrangement links TRBV7-9 to TRBJ2-7; TRBD1 aligns across 10 bases. The CDR3 totals 16 residues. V gave up 5 bases and J gave up 1 base; unmatched junction bases: 8. Germline CDR1 is SEHNR and CDR2 is FQNEAQ (reference sequence). Here the CDR3 reads CASSPRQGARSYEQYF. CDR3 sequence (DNA): TGTGCCAGCAGCCCCCGACAGGGGGCAAGGTCCTACGAGCAGTACTTC.

This chain connects TRBV5-4 to TRBJ2-2; TRBD2 agrees at 14 bases. The CDR3 has 18 amino acids. V lost 1 base and J lost 3; bases outside the gene matches: 5. CDR1 and CDR2 from the germline V gene are SGHNT and YYREEE (reference sequence). The CDR3 loop reads CASSLKLGLAGDTGELFF. In DNA, the CDR3 is TGTGCCAGCAGCTTGAAGTTGGGACTAGCGGGAGACACCGGGGAGCTGTTTTTT. Combining the CDR3 with reference TRBV5-4 and TRBJ2-2 gives the whole variable domain ETGVTQSPTHLIKTRGQQVTLRCSSQSGHNTVSWYQQALGQGPQFIFQYYREEENGRGNFPPRFSGLQFPNYSSELNVNALELDDSALYLCASSLKLGLAGDTGELFFGEGSRLTVL.

The rearrangement uses TRBV4-3 and TRBJ2-1; 11 bases are a match to TRBD1. The CDR3 runs to 15 residues. From germline, CDR1 is LGHNA and CDR2 YSLEER. Losses at the gene ends were 0 bases for V and 9 bases for J; bases not matched to a gene: 4. CDR3 sequence (DNA): TGCGCCAGCAGCCAAGATCGGACAGGGGGCATTGAGCAGTTCTTC. This sequence encodes CASSQDRTGGIEQFF.

The V call is TRBV27, the J call TRBJ2-7; 9 nucleotides match TRBD1. CDR1 is MNHEY, CDR2 SMNVEV, per germline (reference sequence). This CDR3 is 14 amino acids long. Trimming cost V 6 bases and J 6 bases; bases outside gene matches: 9. For the CDR3, the DNA is TGTGCCAGCAGGCCCGGGACAGGGAAGTTCGAGCAGTACTTC. Translated, it gives CASRPGTGKFEQYF.

The V call is TRBV19, the J call TRBJ2-2, with TRBD2 as a possible D gene (6 bases). Per germline, CDR1 LNHDA and CDR2 SQIVND (reference sequence). The CDR3 contains 15 residues. V was shortened by 5 bases and J by 2 bases, with 12 bases between the two germline ends. CDR3 sequence: CASSAFSGNTGELFF. The CDR3 region has the DNA TGTGCCAGTAGTGCGTTTAGCGGAAACACCGGGGAGCTGTTTTTT. Drawing the rest from reference TRBV19 and TRBJ2-2, the complete variable domain is DGGITQSPKYLFRKEGQNVTLSCEQNLNHDAMYWYRQDPGQGLRLIYYSQIVNDFQKGDIAEGYSVSREKKESFPLTVTSAQKNPTAFYLCASSAFSGNTGELFFGEGSRLTVL.

As regards this clone: This CDR3 is also generated by other DNA sequences in the sample. The chain carries TRBV10-3 and TRBJ2-5; 8 bases fit TRBD2. Trimming took 5 bases from V and 0 from J; bases not matched to a gene: 11. Germline assignment: CDR1 ENHRY and CDR2 SYGVKD. This CDR3 spans 17 amino acids. The CDR3 DNA reads TGTGCCATCAGTCATGGTGTTAGCGGGGAGGACCAAGAGACCCAGTACTTC. Amino acid sequence: CAISHGVSGEDQETQYF.

The chain recombines TRBV7-6 with TRBJ1-1; D remains unclear. This CDR3 contains 15 residues. Germline V gives CDR1 SGHVS, CDR2 FNYEAQ. Between the trimmed V and J ends, which lost 4 bases and 3 bases, there was a span of 15 bases. The CDR3 reads CASSSRRETDTEAFF. CDR3 bases: TGTGCCAGCAGCTCGAGGAGAGAGACGGACACTGAAGCTTTCTTT.

J is TRBJ2-2 and V is TRBV6-1; 9 bases map to TRBD2. Unmatched junction bases numbered 4, after V lost 8 bases and J lost 6 bases. Germline assignment: CDR1 MNHNS and CDR2 SASEGT. This CDR3 is 13 amino acids long. The CDR3 loop is CASGLAGSGELFF. DNA for the CDR3: TGTGCCAGCGGTCTAGCGGGATCCGGGGAGCTGTTTTTT.

The chain couples TRBV5-6 to TRBJ2-1; TRBD1 is a possible D gene (7 bases). Per the germline V gene, CDR1 is SGHDT and CDR2 is YYEEEE. The ends were cut back, 4 bases at V and 7 bases at J, with 12 bases in the middle. The CDR3 consists of 13 residues. The CDR3 sequence is CASSPTGRNEQFF. CDR3 in DNA: TGTGCCAGCAGCCCGACAGGGAGGAATGAGCAGTTCTTC.

This chain uses TRBV4-3 with TRBJ2-5, with 9 positions matching TRBD2. The CDR3 loop spans 16 amino acids. The trim removed 3 bases at V and 5 bases at J, leaving 10 bases unmatched. Germline V gene data show CDR1 as LGHNA and CDR2 as YSLEER. For the CDR3, the DNA is TGCGCCAGCAGCCAGGATTTGCGGGGGGGCTGGGAGACCCAGTACTTC. Translation gives CASSQDLRGGWETQYF.

This clone is termed hyperexpanded. CDR3 protein: CASSSSSGSFYNEQFF. For the CDR3, the DNA is TGTGCCAGCAGCTCCTCTAGCGGGAGTTTTTACAATGAGCAGTTCTTC. The chain links TRBV7-6 to TRBJ2-1; 10 bases are a match to TRBD2. The V and J ends lost 4 bases and 4 bases, in that order; junction bases with no gene match: 7. CDR3 size: 16 residues. Per the germline V gene, CDR1 is SGHVS and CDR2 is FNYEAQ.

The V call is TRBV11-2, the J call TRBJ1-2; 8 positions match TRBD1. J gave up 7 bases and V 1 base, and 14 bases lay outside the gene matches. CDR3 length: 17 amino acids. Germline lookup yields CDR1 SGHAT and CDR2 FQNNGV. CDR3 coding DNA: TGTGCCAGCAGCTTAGCCGGGGGACAGGCTCTTAGGGCTGGCTACACCTTC. It is translated as CASSLAGGQALRAGYTF.

This rearrangement joins TRBV7-9 to TRBJ1-2; 7 bases agree with TRBD1. The germline V gene encodes CDR1 SEHNR and CDR2 FQNEAQ (reference sequence). The CDR3 length is 15 residues. The V gene end was trimmed by 1 base and the J gene end by 8 bases; junction bases not matched to a gene: 10. The CDR3 DNA sequence: TGTGCCAGCAGCTTAGAGTGGGACAGCTCAGTCGGCTACACCTTC. Amino acid sequence: CASSLEWDSSVGYTF.

Turning to this clone: Given a far larger clone just one base away, this is likely a sequencing read error. This specimen includes other DNA sequences encoding the same CDR3. The chain is built from TRBV13 and TRBJ2-1, with D unresolved. The germline V and J ends were trimmed by 5 bases and 0 bases, with 14 bases remaining between them. This CDR3 has 16 amino acids. CDR1 is PRHDT and CDR2 is FYEKMQ in the germline V gene (reference sequence). DNA of the CDR3: TGTGCCAGCAGCCAAGAAGCACAGAGCTCCTACAATGAGCAGTTCTTC. This gives the protein CASSQEAQSSYNEQFF.

V and J are TRBV7-9 and TRBJ2-1; maybe TRBD2 (6 bases). Germline V gene sequence: CDR1 SEHNR, CDR2 FQNEAQ (reference sequence). The CDR3 runs to 14 residues. Trimming pared 3 bases from V and 7 bases from J, leaving 13 bases between. The CDR3 region is CASSFAGPRNEQFF. The CDR3 coding sequence is TGTGCCAGCAGCTTTGCGGGGCCCAGGAATGAGCAGTTCTTC.

The genes are TRBV4-1 and TRBJ2-5, with 9 bases lining up with TRBD1. Per germline, CDR1 MGHRA and CDR2 YSYEKL. J lost 1 base, V lost 2 bases, and 5 bases had no gene match. The CDR3 consists of 16 residues. DNA for the CDR3: TGCGCCAGCAGCCAACCGACAGGGGGAAGCCAAGAGACCCAGTACTTC. This translates into CASSQPTGGSQETQYF.

Of note for this clone: A read error likely explains this, since a far larger clone differs by one base. The chain has TRBV4-1 and TRBJ2-1; D is unresolved. The CDR3 totals 16 residues. Germline CDR1 is MGHRA and CDR2 is YSYEKL. In DNA, the CDR3 is TGCGCCAGCAGCCAAGAAGCACAGAGCTCCTTCAATGAGCAGTTCTTC. This sequence encodes CASSQEAQSSFNEQFF.

This clone was observed a few times. The chain combines TRBV27 with TRBJ2-7; D is possibly TRBD2 (5 bases). Germline assignment: CDR1 MNHEY and CDR2 SMNVEV (reference sequence). This CDR3 region has 13 residues. The V and J ends lost 2 bases and 4 bases respectively, with 9 bases between them. The CDR3 region has the DNA TGTGCCAGCAGTTTAGGGCCGGGGTACGAGCAGTACTTC. Encoded protein: CASSLGPGYEQYF.

This clone was seen more than once but under ten times. Just one base apart from a much larger clone, this may be a read error. The V gene is TRBV4-1, the J gene TRBJ2-1; 9 bases match TRBD1. Looked up from germline, CDR1 is MGHRA and CDR2 is YSYEKL. The J segment lost 5 bases and the V segment lost 1 base, leaving 6 bases of the junction unmatched. The length of the CDR3 is 16 residues. The CDR3 region is CASSQVPGQGDNEQFF. The CDR3 coding sequence is TGCGCCAGCAGCCAAGTACCGGGACAGGGAGACAATGAGCAGTTCTTC.